This T cell receptor beta chain was profiled in a study of blood T cell repertoires in COVID-19. Study-level background: The samples span acute and convalescent COVID-19 from the United States, Italy and Spain.

The germline V gene encodes CDR1 SGHRS and CDR2 YFSETQ. V dropped 5 bases and J dropped 7; count of bases not matched to a gene: 13. CDR3 length equals 16 residues. Profiling relied on immunoSEQ multiplex PCR, and the TCRdb table lists in-frame clones only, not all of them. The sample has about 340,000 clones, more than 90% seen once. Across about two dozen US areas, participants ranged in age from roughly 18 to 89 years. Symptom resolution, clearance, or two negative PCRs marked the recovered donors of Cohort 3. Sequencing used PBMCs or T cells enriched from blood (not recorded which). The receptor's source is a woman in her thirties who had recovered from COVID-19. This chain connects TRBV5-1 to TRBJ2-3; 10 nucleotides agree with TRBD2. This chain's CDR3 is CASSPGTSGTVYTQYF. The DNA for the CDR3 is TGCGCCAGCAGTCCCGGAACTAGCGGGACTGTATATACGCAGTATTTT.